Below are 17 T cell receptor beta chains sequenced from a single sample in a study of blood T cell repertoires in COVID-19. Assay used: immunoSEQ multiplex PCR; TCRdb lists only in-frame clones, some missing. This sample has a few hundred thousand clones, with approximately 86% found just once. Sequenced sample: peripheral blood. The source is a man between 60 and 75 years old with acute or convalescent COVID-19.

Remarks on this clone: The same CDR3 can be traced to other DNA sequences in this sample. This chain joins TRBV7-9 and TRBJ1-1; D not resolved. The CDR3 is 13 residues long. Germline V gene data show CDR1 as SEHNR and CDR2 as FQNEAQ (reference sequence). V shed 1 base and J shed 1 base, with 4 bases lying between them. CDR3 region: CASSLERNTEAFF. The CDR3 nucleotides read TGTGCCAGCAGCTTAGAGCGGAACACTGAAGCTTTCTTT.

The V gene is TRBV7-6, the J gene TRBJ2-1; 12 bases fit TRBD1. The CDR3 has 16 amino acids. V lost 1 base to trimming and J lost 6 bases; unmatched junction nucleotides: 4. The germline V gene encodes CDR1 SGHVS and CDR2 FNYEAQ. CDR3 amino acids: CASSLGDRGRVNEQFF. The CDR3 coding sequence is TGTGCCAGCAGCTTAGGGGACAGGGGGCGCGTCAATGAGCAGTTCTTC.

The V gene is TRBV3-1 (or the pseudogene TRBV3-2), the J gene TRBJ2-5; no reliable D call. The germline V gene encodes CDR1 LGHDT and CDR2 YNNKEL (reference sequence). The CDR3 runs 16 residues. The V and J ends lost 0 bases and 3 bases respectively, with 14 bases between them. The CDR3 DNA follows: TGTGCCAGCAGCCAAGAAAAAGTGCAGGTGGAAGAGACCCAGTACTTC. The encoded protein is CASSQEKVQVEETQYF.

This sequence joins TRBV4-2 and TRBJ2-2, with 9 nucleotides matching TRBD1. The V and J ends lost 5 bases and 1 base, in that order; junction bases with no gene match: 5. Germline CDR1 and CDR2: LGHNA and YNFKEQ. The CDR3 runs 16 residues. This chain's CDR3 is CASSDRGRGNTGELFF. CDR3 coding DNA: TGTGCCAGCAGCGACAGGGGGAGGGGGAACACCGGGGAGCTGTTTTTT.

This rearrangement joins TRBV9 to TRBJ2-1, with 7 bases that match TRBD2. CDR1 is SGDLS, CDR2 YYNGEE, per germline. CDR3 length: 15 residues. The ends lost 3 bases at V and 9 bases at J; junction bases unmatched: 12. CDR3 protein: CASSEGPTSSGEQFF. CDR3 coding DNA: TGTGCCAGCAGCGAGGGGCCGACTAGCTCTGGTGAGCAGTTCTTC.

J is TRBJ2-3 and V is TRBV7-6, with TRBD2 identical over 7 bases. V lost 0 bases to trimming and J lost 4 bases; unmatched junction nucleotides: 10. CDR1 and CDR2 (germline): SGHVS, FNYEAQ. This CDR3 region has 17 residues. Here the CDR3 DNA reads TGTGCCAGCAGCTTAGCCGGGTGGGGGGGAGCCCCAGATACGCAGTATTTT. Amino acid sequence: CASSLAGWGGAPDTQYF.

J is TRBJ1-6 and V is TRBV4-1; 9 nucleotides line up with TRBD1. The CDR3 has 20 residues. The germline V gene has CDR1 MGHRA and CDR2 YSYEKL. J was trimmed by 0 bases and V by 5 bases; bases with no gene match: 14. The CDR3 reads CASSSARTGVISSYNSPLHF. The DNA of the CDR3 is TGCGCCAGCAGCTCAGCCCGGACAGGGGTGATAAGCTCCTATAATTCACCCCTCCACTTT.

The chain has TRBV28 and TRBJ1-5; a possible D gene is TRBD1 (5 bases). V lost 3 bases, J lost 5 bases, and 11 bases lay in between. The germline V gene encodes CDR1 MDHEN and CDR2 SYDVKM. The CDR3 runs 14 residues. The CDR3 loop reads CASSLEGRDQPQHF. CDR3 DNA sequence: TGTGCCAGCAGTTTGGAGGGGCGAGATCAGCCCCAGCATTTT.

This clone appeared a single time. This chain links TRBV7-9 with TRBJ2-7; 8 nucleotides agree with TRBD2. Germline V CDR1 and CDR2: SEHNR, FQNEAQ (reference sequence). This CDR3 has 14 amino acids. The J segment lost 7 bases and the V segment lost 5 bases, leaving 10 bases of the junction unmatched. CDR3 amino acids: CASSTGTSAGEQYF. The CDR3 bases are TGTGCCAGCAGCACCGGGACTAGTGCTGGAGAGCAGTACTTC.

The gene calls are TRBV6-1 and TRBJ2-4; 8 bases are shared with TRBD2. This CDR3 is 15 amino acids long. Germline CDR1 reads MNHNS; CDR2 reads SASEGT. The V and J ends lost 3 bases and 4 bases, in that order; junction bases with no gene match: 5. The CDR3 DNA is TGTGCCAGCAGTGAGCCGGGACTAGAAAAAAACATTCAGTACTTC. Translated, it gives CASSEPGLEKNIQYF.

The chain carries TRBV19 and TRBJ1-4, with 9 nucleotides matching TRBD1. The V and J ends lost 9 bases and 0 bases, in that order; junction bases with no gene match: 5. This CDR3 is 15 amino acids long. Germline V gene data show CDR1 as LNHDA and CDR2 as SQIVND (reference sequence). The CDR3 sequence is CASRDRVATNEKLFF. The CDR3 nucleotides are TGTGCCAGCCGGGACAGGGTCGCAACTAATGAAAAACTGTTTTTT. Combining the CDR3 with reference TRBV19 and TRBJ1-4 gives the whole variable domain DGGITQSPKYLFRKEGQNVTLSCEQNLNHDAMYWYRQDPGQGLRLIYYSQIVNDFQKGDIAEGYSVSREKKESFPLTVTSAQKNPTAFYLCASRDRVATNEKLFFGSGTQLSVL.

This chain connects TRBV24-1 to TRBJ2-5; 11 bases agree with TRBD2. The CDR3 contains 18 residues. Trimming at V came to 3 bases and at J to 0 bases, leaving 8 bases not matched to a gene. The germline gives CDR1 KGHDR, CDR2 SFDVKD. The CDR3 sequence: CATSDRLAGGQYQETQYF. For the CDR3, the DNA is TGTGCCACCAGTGATCGGCTAGCGGGGGGCCAATACCAAGAGACCCAGTACTTC.

J is TRBJ1-6 and V is TRBV9, with D uncertain. The CDR3 contains 15 residues. V lost 4 bases and J 9 bases, leaving 17 bases between the germline ends. The V gene's germline CDR1 is SGDLS and CDR2 YYNGEE. CDR3 protein: CASSPRGDARSPLHF. The DNA for the CDR3 is TGTGCCAGCAGCCCCCGCGGAGACGCTCGTTCACCCCTCCACTTT. The variable domain in full, with the rest retrieved from reference TRBV9 and TRBJ1-6, is DSGVTQTPKHLITATGQRVTLRCSPRSGDLSVYWYQQSLDQGLQFLIQYYNGEERAKGNILERFSAQQFPDLHSELNLSSLELGDSALYFCASSPRGDARSPLHFGNGTRLTVT.

This clone was picked up one time. This chain links TRBV7-2 with TRBJ2-7; no reliable D call. Germline V gene lookup returns CDR1 SGHTA and CDR2 FQGNSA. Trimming shortened V by 5 bases and J by 4 bases, and 6 bases separated the two germline ends. CDR3 length: 11 amino acids. In DNA, the CDR3 is TGTGCCAGCAGCATTAGTTACGAGCAGTACTTC. This encodes CASSISYEQYF. The full variable domain, completed using reference TRBV7-2 and TRBJ2-7, is GAGVSQSPSNKVTEKGKDVELRCDPISGHTALYWYRQSLGQGLEFLIYFQGNSAPDKSGLPSDRFSAERTGGSVSTLTIQRTQQEDSAVYLCASSISYEQYFGPGTRLTVT.

This clone has only a few counts. The rearrangement joins TRBV18 to TRBJ2-7, with 7 bases matching TRBD1. With V trimmed by 3 bases and J by 5 bases, 16 bases remained unmatched. CDR1 and CDR2 (germline): KGHSH, LQKENI. The CDR3 has 17 amino acids. The CDR3 nucleotides are TGTGCCAGCTCACCTTTCCCGATACAGGGGAGAGACGACGAGCAGTACTTC. Residues: CASSPFPIQGRDDEQYF.

The chain recombines TRBV19 with TRBJ2-2; D is possibly TRBD1 (5 bases). V was shortened by 3 bases and J by 5 bases, with 10 bases between the two germline ends. Germline V gene data show CDR1 as LNHDA and CDR2 as SQIVND (reference sequence). CDR3 size: 14 residues. The CDR3: CASSMGQWTGELFF. DNA for the CDR3: TGTGCCAGTAGTATGGGGCAGTGGACCGGGGAGCTGTTTTTT.

DNA of the CDR3: TGTGCCAGCAGCCCTGGACAGGGGGCCTACAATGAGCAGTTCTTC. It specifies CASSPGQGAYNEQFF. The V call is TRBV5-4, the J call TRBJ2-1, with TRBD1 matching 10 bases. This CDR3 contains 15 residues. V shed 4 bases, J shed 2 bases, and the junction held 3 bases outside the gene matches. From germline, CDR1 is SGHNT and CDR2 YYREEE (reference sequence).